The clone carrying this T cell receptor (beta chain) was found many times. Its cognate antigen is unknown. The CDR3 regions of TCR beta were amplified from RNA transcripts. A first-round RT-PCR of the TCR CDR3 used the HTBI primer set. TCRdb recomputed calls from the multiplex PCR reads with MiXCR, one row per CDR3 protein. The sample yields about 480,000 distinct CDR3 sequences, around 22% seen once. The data derive from a study of T cells in Graves' hyperthyroidism and ophthalmopathy. General study points: Most expanded thyroid clonotypes above 0.001 recurred in blood. Ophthalmopathy, which appeared later, was predicted by the model a median about 5.9 months before onset.

Diagnostic assessment was based on clinical symptoms, serum thyroxine and TRAb, thyroid ultrasound and orbital computed tomography. The authors took PBMCs from roughly 9.7 ml fresh peripheral blood. The sequenced sample consisted of blood. This sequence originates from a woman in her thirties with Graves' ophthalmopathy.

The CDR3 here is CATSREWGGEQYF. The CDR3 region has the DNA TGTGCCACCAGCAGAGAGTGGGGGGGTGAGCAGTACTTC. The chain has TRBV15 and TRBJ2-7; 7 nucleotides align to TRBD2. CDR1 is LNHNV and CDR2 is YYDKDF in the germline V gene (reference sequence). Trimming removed 0 bases from V and 7 bases from J; junction bases left unmatched: 3. The CDR3 totals 13 residues.